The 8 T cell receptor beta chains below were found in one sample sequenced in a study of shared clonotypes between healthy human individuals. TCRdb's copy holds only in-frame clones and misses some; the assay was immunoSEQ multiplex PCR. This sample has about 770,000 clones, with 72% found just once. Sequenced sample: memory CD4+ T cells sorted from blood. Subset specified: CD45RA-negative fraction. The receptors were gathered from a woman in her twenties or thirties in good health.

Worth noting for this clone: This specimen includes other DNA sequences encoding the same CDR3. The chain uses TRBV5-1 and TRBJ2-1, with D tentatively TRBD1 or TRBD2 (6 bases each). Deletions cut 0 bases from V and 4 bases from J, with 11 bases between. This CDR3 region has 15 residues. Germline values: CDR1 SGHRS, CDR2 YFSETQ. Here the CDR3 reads CASSLASGAYNEQFF. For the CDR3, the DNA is TGCGCCAGCAGCTTGGCGTCGGGGGCTTACAATGAGCAGTTCTTC.

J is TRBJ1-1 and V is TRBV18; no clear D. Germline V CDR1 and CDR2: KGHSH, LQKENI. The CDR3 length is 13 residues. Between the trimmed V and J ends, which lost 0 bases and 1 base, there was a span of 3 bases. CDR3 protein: CASSPPSNTEAFF. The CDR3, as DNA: TGTGCCAGCTCACCACCATCGAACACTGAAGCTTTCTTT.

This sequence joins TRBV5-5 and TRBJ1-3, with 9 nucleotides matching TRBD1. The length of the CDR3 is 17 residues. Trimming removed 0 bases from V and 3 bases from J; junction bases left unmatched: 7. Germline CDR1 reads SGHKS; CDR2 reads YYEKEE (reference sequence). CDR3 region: CASSLVPTGGSGNTIYF. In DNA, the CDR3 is TGTGCCAGCAGCTTGGTACCGACAGGGGGAAGTGGAAACACCATATATTTT.

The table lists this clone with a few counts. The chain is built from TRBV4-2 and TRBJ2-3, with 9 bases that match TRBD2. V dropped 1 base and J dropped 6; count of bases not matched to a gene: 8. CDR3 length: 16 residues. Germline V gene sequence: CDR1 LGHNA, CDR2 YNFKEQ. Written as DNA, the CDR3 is TGTGCCAGCAGCCAAGTTGCGGGAGGGCCCGAGGATACGCAGTATTTT. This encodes CASSQVAGGPEDTQYF.

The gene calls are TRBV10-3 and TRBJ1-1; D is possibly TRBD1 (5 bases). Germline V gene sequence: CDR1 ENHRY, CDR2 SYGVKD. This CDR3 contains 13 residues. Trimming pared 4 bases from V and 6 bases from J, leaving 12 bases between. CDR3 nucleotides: TGTGCCATCAGTGGGGAGGGGCTGGCTGAAGCTTTCTTT. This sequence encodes CAISGEGLAEAFF.

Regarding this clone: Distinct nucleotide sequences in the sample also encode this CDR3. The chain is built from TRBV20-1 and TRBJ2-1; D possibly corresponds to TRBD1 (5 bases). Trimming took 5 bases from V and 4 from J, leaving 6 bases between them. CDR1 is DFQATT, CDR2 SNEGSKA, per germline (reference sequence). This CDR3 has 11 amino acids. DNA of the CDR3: TGCAGTGCTCCAGGGTACAATGAGCAGTTCTTC. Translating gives CSAPGYNEQFF.

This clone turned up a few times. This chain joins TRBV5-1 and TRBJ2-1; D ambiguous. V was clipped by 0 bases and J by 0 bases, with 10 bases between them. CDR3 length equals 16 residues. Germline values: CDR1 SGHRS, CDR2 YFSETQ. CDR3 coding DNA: TGCGCCAGCAGCTTGGTGGCCGGTAGCTCCTACAATGAGCAGTTCTTC. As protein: CASSLVAGSSYNEQFF. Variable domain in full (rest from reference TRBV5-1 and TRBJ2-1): KAGVTQTPRYLIKTRGQQVTLSCSPISGHRSVSWYQQTPGQGLQFLFEYFSETQRNKGNFPGRFSGRQFSNSRSEMNVSTLELGDSALYLCASSLVAGSSYNEQFFGPGTRLTVL.

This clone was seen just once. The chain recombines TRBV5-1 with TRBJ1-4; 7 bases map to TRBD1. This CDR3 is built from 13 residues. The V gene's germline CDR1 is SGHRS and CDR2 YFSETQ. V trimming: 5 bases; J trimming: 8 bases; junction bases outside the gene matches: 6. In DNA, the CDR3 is TGCGCCAGCAGAGGGGGGACAGCCGAAAAACTGTTTTTT. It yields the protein CASRGGTAEKLFF.